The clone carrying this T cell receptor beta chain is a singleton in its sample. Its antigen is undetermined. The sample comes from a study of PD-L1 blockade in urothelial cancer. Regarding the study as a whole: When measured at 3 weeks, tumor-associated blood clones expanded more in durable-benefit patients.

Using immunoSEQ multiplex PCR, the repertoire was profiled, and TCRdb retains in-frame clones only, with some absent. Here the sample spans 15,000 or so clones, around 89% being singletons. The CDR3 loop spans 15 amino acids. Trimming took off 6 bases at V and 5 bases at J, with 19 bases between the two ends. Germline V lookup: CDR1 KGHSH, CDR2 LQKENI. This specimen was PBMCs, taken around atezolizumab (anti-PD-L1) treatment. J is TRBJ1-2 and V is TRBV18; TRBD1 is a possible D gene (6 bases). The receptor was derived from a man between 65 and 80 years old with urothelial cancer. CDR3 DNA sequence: TGTGCCAGCTCGCTTCCGGGGGGCCCAGGGTATGGCTACACCTTC. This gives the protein CASSLPGGPGYGYTF. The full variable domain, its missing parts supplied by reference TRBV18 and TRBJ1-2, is NAGVMQNPRHLVRRRGQEARLRCSPMKGHSHVYWYRQLPEEGLKFMVYLQKENIIDESGMPKERFSAEFPKEGPSILRIQQVVRGDSAAYFCASSLPGGPGYGYTFGSGTRLTVV.